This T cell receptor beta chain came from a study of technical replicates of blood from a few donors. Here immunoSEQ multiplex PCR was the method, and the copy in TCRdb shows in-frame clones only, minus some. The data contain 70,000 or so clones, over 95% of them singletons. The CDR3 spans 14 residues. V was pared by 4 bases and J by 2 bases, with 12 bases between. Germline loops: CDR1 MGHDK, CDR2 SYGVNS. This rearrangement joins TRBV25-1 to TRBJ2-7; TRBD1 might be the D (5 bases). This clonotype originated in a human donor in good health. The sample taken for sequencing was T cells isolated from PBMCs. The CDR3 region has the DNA TGTGCCAGCAGTGTGCCATCGACAGCCTACGAGCAGTACTTC. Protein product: CASSVPSTAYEQYF.